This T cell receptor beta chain was found in a study of blood T cell repertoires in COVID-19. Background on the study: COVID-19 samples, acute and convalescent, were from the United States, Italy and Spain.

This table comes from immunoSEQ multiplex PCR, and its TCRdb copy is limited to in-frame clones, with some not included. The sample has hundreds of thousands of clones, more than 80% seen once. Deletions cut 10 bases from V and 8 bases from J, with 26 bases between. The CDR3 extends over 16 amino acids. CDR1 is MDHEN, CDR2 SYDVKM, per germline. The material sequenced was peripheral blood. The rearrangement links TRBV28 to TRBJ1-4; possible D gene TRBD1, 6 bases. This receptor was taken from a woman of 80 years or more with acute or convalescent COVID-19. CDR3 amino acids: CATHRAGESLDEKLFF. CDR3 nucleotides: TGTGCCACCCACAGGGCAGGGGAGAGTTTGGACGAAAAACTGTTTTTT.